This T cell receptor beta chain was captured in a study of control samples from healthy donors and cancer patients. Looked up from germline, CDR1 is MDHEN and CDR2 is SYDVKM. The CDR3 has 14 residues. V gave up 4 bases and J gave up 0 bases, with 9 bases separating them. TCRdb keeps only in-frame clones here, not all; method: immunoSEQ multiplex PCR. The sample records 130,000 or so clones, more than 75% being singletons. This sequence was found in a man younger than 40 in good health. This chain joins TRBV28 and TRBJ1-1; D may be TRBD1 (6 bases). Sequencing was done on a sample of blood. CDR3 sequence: CASSSPGVNTEAFF. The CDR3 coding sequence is TGTGCCAGCAGTTCCCCAGGGGTGAACACTGAAGCTTTCTTT.